These 20 T cell receptor beta chains share one sample of origin, sequenced in a study of identifying expanded T cells in peripheral blood. Only in-frame clones appear in the TCRdb table, and some are missing; sequencing was by immunoSEQ multiplex PCR. This sample carries around 76,000 clones, roughly 90% of them seen once, and the ten largest clones take under 3.5%. The sample consisted of blood. The origin of the receptors is a person aged 18-70 years in good health.

The chain uses TRBV5-4 and TRBJ2-2; 8 nucleotides match TRBD2. V lost 4 bases and J lost 2; bases outside the gene matches: 4. The CDR3 runs to 15 residues. CDR1 SGHNT and CDR2 YYREEE come from the germline V gene (reference sequence). The CDR3 sequence is CASSPSGGNTGELFF. In nucleotides, the CDR3 is TGTGCCAGCAGCCCCAGCGGGGGCAACACCGGGGAGCTGTTTTTT. The full variable domain, in which reference TRBV5-4 and TRBJ2-2 provide the parts outside the CDR3, is ETGVTQSPTHLIKTRGQQVTLRCSSQSGHNTVSWYQQALGQGPQFIFQYYREEENGRGNFPPRFSGLQFPNYSSELNVNALELDDSALYLCASSPSGGNTGELFFGEGSRLTVL.

The table lists this clone with a few counts. The chain joins TRBV21-1 to TRBJ1-6; the D call TRBD1 from the table was never checked on the DNA. TRBV21-1 is a pseudogene segment. The CDR3 spans 16 residues. CDR3 in amino acids: CASRTRGRKVNSPLHF. CDR3 DNA: TGTGCCAGCAGAACCAGGGGCAGGAAGGTTAATTCACCCCTCCACTTT.

The chain recombines TRBV20-1 with TRBJ2-1; D remains ambiguous. Looked up from germline, CDR1 is DFQATT and CDR2 is SNEGSKA (reference sequence). The CDR3 is 11 amino acids. V was clipped by 1 base and J by 6 bases, with 4 bases between them. The CDR3 sequence is CSARVVNEQFF. The DNA for the CDR3 is TGCAGTGCTAGAGTCGTCAATGAGCAGTTCTTC.

The gene calls are TRBV13 and TRBJ1-2; a possible D gene is TRBD1 (6 bases). Looked up from germline, CDR1 is PRHDT and CDR2 is FYEKMQ (reference sequence). V dropped 0 bases and J dropped 8 bases, with 19 bases sitting between them. The CDR3 extends over 16 amino acids. The CDR3 DNA sequence: TGTGCCAGCAGCTTAGGGGGATCCAGGGGCCTCTACGGCTACACCTTC. Its protein product is CASSLGGSRGLYGYTF.

J is TRBJ1-1 and V is TRBV6-1; TRBD1 is a possible D gene (6 bases). This CDR3 region has 15 residues. CDR1 and CDR2 (germline): MNHNS, SASEGT. V was clipped by 10 bases and J by 2 bases, with 20 bases between them. Here the CDR3 reads CATRLEDSRNTEAFF. The CDR3 nucleotides read TGTGCCACCAGACTGGAGGACAGCCGAAACACTGAAGCTTTCTTT.

The chain employs TRBV4-3 and TRBJ2-1; D is undetermined. Germline values: CDR1 LGHNA, CDR2 YSLEER. The CDR3 loop spans 14 amino acids. The V gene lost 1 base and the J gene lost 7 bases, with 11 bases spanning the gap. In DNA form, the CDR3 reads TGCGCCAGCAGCCAAGTCGGTAGCAGTAATGAGCAGTTCTTC. It translates to CASSQVGSSNEQFF.

The gene calls are TRBV12-5 and TRBJ2-1, with D tentatively TRBD1 (5 bases). V lost 0 bases to trimming and J lost 9 bases, with 9 bases between them. This CDR3 contains 13 residues. Germline CDR1 is LGHNT and CDR2 is FRNRAP. CDR3 sequence (DNA): TGTGCTAGTGGTTTGGTGGGGCCGGGTGAGCAGTTCTTC. Residues: CASGLVGPGEQFF.

The J gene is TRBJ2-1, the V gene TRBV29-1, with D tentatively TRBD2 (6 bases). The CDR3 has 11 residues. The V gene's germline CDR1 is SQVTM and CDR2 ANQGSEA. Trimming left V 2 bases short and J 7 bases short, with 6 bases between. In DNA form, the CDR3 reads TGCAGCGTTGAACGGGGGAATGAGCAGTTCTTC. Translated: CSVERGNEQFF.

The table lists this clone with a count of one. This chain links TRBV2 with TRBJ2-7; 7 nucleotides align to TRBD1. V lost 6 bases, J lost 2 bases, and 4 bases stayed unmatched. This CDR3 has 13 residues. Germline values: CDR1 SNHLY, CDR2 FYNNEI. The CDR3 DNA reads TGTGCCAGCAGGAAGGACAGGACCTACGAGCAGTACTTC. It codes for CASRKDRTYEQYF.

The CDR3 region has the DNA TGTGCCAGCAGCTTGGCGGTTAGTCGCCCGGAAGCTTTCTTT. It yields the protein CASSLAVSRPEAFF. The rearrangement joins TRBV5-5 to TRBJ1-1; no reliable D call. The CDR3 runs to 14 residues. Trimming pared 0 bases from V and 8 bases from J, leaving 14 bases between. Germline CDR1 SGHKS, CDR2 YYEKEE (reference sequence).

This clone occurred once. The rearrangement links TRBV19 to TRBJ2-1; 8 bases agree with TRBD2. This CDR3 has 17 amino acids. Trimming cost V 1 base and J 0 bases; bases outside gene matches: 5. The germline gives CDR1 LNHDA, CDR2 SQIVND (reference sequence). CDR3 in amino acids: CASSIAGGPDSYNEQFF. The CDR3 nucleotides read TGTGCCAGTAGTATAGCGGGAGGGCCTGACTCCTACAATGAGCAGTTCTTC.

The genes are TRBV7-2 and TRBJ2-3, with D uncertain. The CDR3 is 15 residues long. Trimming removed 1 base from V and 2 bases from J, with 10 bases in between. The germline gives CDR1 SGHTA, CDR2 FQGNSA. For the CDR3, the DNA is TGTGCCAGCAGCTTAGTTGGCGGATACACAGATACGCAGTATTTT. Its translation is CASSLVGGYTDTQYF.

The chain is built from TRBV19 and TRBJ2-2; D uncertain. Trimming shortened V by 4 bases and J by 4 bases, and 16 bases separated the two germline ends. Germline V gene lookup returns CDR1 LNHDA and CDR2 SQIVND (reference sequence). The CDR3 runs to 16 residues. For the CDR3, the DNA is TGTGCCAGTAGTAAGGGAAAGATTCTGAGCACCGGGGAGCTGTTTTTT. It is translated as CASSKGKILSTGELFF.

The chain is built from TRBV19 and TRBJ2-2; D call uncertain. The ends were cut back, 4 bases at V and 3 bases at J, with 12 bases in the middle. The V gene's germline CDR1 is LNHDA and CDR2 SQIVND (reference sequence). This CDR3 spans 15 amino acids. This CDR3 is CASSRAGVDTGELFF. In DNA, the CDR3 is TGTGCCAGTAGTAGGGCTGGCGTTGACACCGGGGAGCTGTTTTTT. Full variable domain (rest looked up from reference TRBV19 and TRBJ2-2): DGGITQSPKYLFRKEGQNVTLSCEQNLNHDAMYWYRQDPGQGLRLIYYSQIVNDFQKGDIAEGYSVSREKKESFPLTVTSAQKNPTAFYLCASSRAGVDTGELFFGEGSRLTVL.

The CDR3 sequence: CSVVSGQASYEQYF. CDR3 coding DNA: TGCAGCGTCGTTAGTGGACAGGCCTCCTACGAGCAGTACTTC. This chain links TRBV29-1 with TRBJ2-7, with 7 bases that match TRBD1. Per the germline V gene, CDR1 is SQVTM and CDR2 is ANQGSEA. Trimming removed 6 bases from V and 0 bases from J; junction bases left unmatched: 8. The CDR3 length is 14 residues.

This chain uses TRBV9 with TRBJ2-3; D might be TRBD2 (6 bases). Germline V gene lookup returns CDR1 SGDLS and CDR2 YYNGEE. CDR3 length equals 17 residues. The V end lost 3 bases, the J end lost 2 bases, and 19 bases lay between the germline ends. CDR3 residues: CASSAKRTNPYTDTQYF. For the CDR3, the DNA is TGTGCCAGCAGCGCCAAACGGACTAATCCCTACACAGATACGCAGTATTTT.

This clone appeared once. V is TRBV28 and J is TRBJ1-1, with a weak D call TRBD1 (5 bases). The V end was cut by 6 bases, the J end by 4 bases, with 12 bases between. From germline, CDR1 is MDHEN and CDR2 SYDVKM. The length of the CDR3 is 13 residues. The CDR3: CASSYGTGTEAFF. CDR3 coding DNA: TGTGCCAGCAGCTACGGGACCGGCACTGAAGCTTTCTTT.

This chain connects TRBV27 to TRBJ2-3, with TRBD2 matching 9 bases. Germline V gives CDR1 MNHEY, CDR2 SMNVEV (reference sequence). The CDR3 runs 14 residues. The ends lost 6 bases at V and 2 bases at J; junction bases unmatched: 3. For the CDR3, the DNA is TGTGCCAGCAGCCGACTAGCGGCCACAGATACGCAGTATTTT. Its translation: CASSRLAATDTQYF.

The rearrangement uses TRBV7-2 and TRBJ2-1; D remains ambiguous. The V and J ends lost 5 bases and 5 bases respectively, with 13 bases between them. CDR1 and CDR2 (germline): SGHTA, FQGNSA. This CDR3 is 14 amino acids long. Here the CDR3 reads CASSLPPNNNEQFF. DNA of the CDR3: TGTGCCAGCAGCCTCCCCCCAAACAACAATGAGCAGTTCTTC.

A single count supports this clone. This sequence joins TRBV12-5 and TRBJ2-1, with 16 bases that match TRBD2. CDR1 LGHNT and CDR2 FRNRAP come from the germline V gene. This CDR3 region has 23 residues. V lost 5 bases, J lost 7 bases, and 26 bases stayed unmatched. The DNA of the CDR3 is TGTGCTAGTGGTCTCTCCGGGGACAGGGAGGGACTAGCGGGAGGGCAGGGTCGGAATGAGCAGTTCTTC. This gives the protein CASGLSGDREGLAGGQGRNEQFF.